The 2 T cell receptor beta chains reported below all come from one sample, sequenced in a study of shared clonotypes between healthy human individuals. TCRdb keeps only in-frame clones here, not all; method: immunoSEQ multiplex PCR. The table lists about 1.4 million clones, approximately 96% of them singletons, with roughly 1.2% in the top ten. Sequencing was performed on naive CD4+ T cells sorted from blood. Documented subset: CD45RA+ positively selected. These receptors all come from a man aged 25-45 years in good health.

This clone was counted once. The V call is TRBV28, the J call TRBJ1-1; D is perhaps TRBD1 (5 bases). Germline values: CDR1 MDHEN, CDR2 SYDVKM. Trimming shortened V by 4 bases and J by 4 bases, and 13 bases separated the two germline ends. The CDR3 contains 14 residues. CDR3 loop: CASSWSGRVTEAFF. CDR3 DNA sequence: TGTGCCAGCAGTTGGTCAGGGAGAGTCACTGAAGCTTTCTTT.

The chain has TRBV9 and TRBJ1-2, with D perhaps TRBD1 (6 bases). The CDR3 has 16 amino acids. Germline CDR1 is SGDLS and CDR2 is YYNGEE. With 0 bases removed from V and 2 bases from J, the gap between germline ends came to 14 bases. The CDR3 DNA reads as TGTGCCAGCAGCGTAGGTCAGGGGAGGGGAAACTATGGCTACACCTTC. It yields the protein CASSVGQGRGNYGYTF. Full variable domain (remainder filled in from reference TRBV9 and TRBJ1-2): DSGVTQTPKHLITATGQRVTLRCSPRSGDLSVYWYQQSLDQGLQFLIQYYNGEERAKGNILERFSAQQFPDLHSELNLSSLELGDSALYFCASSVGQGRGNYGYTFGSGTRLTVV.